This T cell receptor beta chain is from a study of blood T cell repertoires in COVID-19. Overall study: T cells, B-cell-depleted T cells, or PBMCs provided the cDNA or gDNA that served as material.

Those enrolled in Seattle joined during active infection and were followed longitudinally afterward. This CDR3 contains 12 residues. Germline CDR1 SGHTA, CDR2 FQGNSA. The V gene end was trimmed by 6 bases and the J gene end by 7 bases; junction bases not matched to a gene: 2. The table came from immunoSEQ multiplex PCR; TCRdb's copy has only in-frame clones and leaves some out. Among 300,000 to 400,000 clones listed, approximately 87% were seen once. This clone was seen a single time. This chain uses TRBV7-2 with TRBJ1-4; 7 positions agree with TRBD1. Sequencing input: peripheral blood. This TCR derives from a woman aged 25 to 39 with COVID-19, enrolled during active disease. The CDR3 is CASSRQGEKLFF. CDR3 DNA: TGTGCCAGCAGTCGACAGGGTGAAAAACTGTTTTTT.